This T cell receptor (beta chain) was found in a study of cytomegalovirus exposure and HLA in healthy donors (dated by TCRdb to about 2017). Notes on the research overall: An earlier analysis of fewer than 750 of the donors reported 276 Gb of sequence data and 100 million to 120 million unique TCR beta sequences obtained from around 190 million T cells. About 330 gigabases of sequencing data and tens of millions of unique TCR sequences made up an early release that covered 640 HLA-typed donors. Among the roughly 380 genotyped donors, about 83% belonged to the genetic ancestry cluster associated with self-reported Caucasian donors. The study was designed to test whether signatures of past pathogen exposure could be identified by cataloging public T cell receptors. The study used immunosequencing to profile the T cell repertoires of approximately 690 subjects and linked those repertoires to cytomegalovirus serostatus. In addition to the first cohort of around 670 subjects, a separate validation cohort of under 150 different subjects was used. To predict cytomegalovirus infection status, the study combined high-throughput TCR immunosequencing, statistical association of individual TCRs with disease status, and machine learning. In a later analysis, previously published TCR beta repertoires from several hundred donors were re-analyzed and high-resolution HLA genotyping was added so that TCR occurrence patterns could be studied. The later analysis used no new phenotypic data to find candidate immune exposures, relying instead on TCR beta sequences and their occurrence across donors. An earlier analysis of 587 of the donors used high-throughput TCR beta sequencing to judge whether each TCR beta V gene segment behaved as functional or pseudogenic. Donor age, sex, ethnicity and CMV serostatus were compiled alongside the repertoire data. A later genetic analysis used genome-wide SNP genotypes for about 65% of the roughly 700 donors, treating that subset as a discovery cohort. Every repertoire in the discovery cohort had been generated on one and the same sequencing platform. Both class I and class II loci were covered by HLA typing, at four-digit resolution. The number of donors typed differed by locus, with about 620-630 for A, B, C, DRB1 and DQB1, 522 for DQA1, 600 to 610 for DPA1, and some 450 for DPB1. A few DR-DQ haplotypes were treated as single units for association and clustering because of strong linkage in the cohort. Among roughly 400 genotyped donors of the cohort, an average of roughly 230,000 unique TCR beta nucleotide sequences was sequenced per donor, of which about 19% were non-productive. General conclusions and limits of the study: In a later genetic analysis, a missense DCLRE1C variant was associated with V-gene and J-gene trimming of TCR beta chains, and the association was replicated in an independent cohort. Linkage disequilibrium might explain the correlated functional status among segregating V segments, but an unknown experimental factor could not be excluded. In a later analysis, the rate of TCR association differed among HLA loci, with DRB1 alleles having the most associated TCRs and HLA-C alleles having the fewest. A cluster of highly shared sequence variants was judged likely to represent a technical artifact of the sequencing pipeline. According to a later analysis, parvovirus B19, influenza, CMV and Epstein-Barr virus appeared linked to several top co-occurrence clusters. A later analysis associated about 17,000 TCR beta sequences with specific HLA alleles at a false discovery rate of 0.05. Because some donors lacked HLA typing at each locus, the association tests relied only on the typed subset. Across donors, most TCR sequences were observed very rarely, whereas some public TCRs were present in many individuals. A few of the identified cytomegalovirus-associated TCR beta chains were confirmed in vitro to be specific for cytomegalovirus antigens. When HLA alleles, especially DR and DQ, strongly co-occurred, TCR associations were difficult to assign to individual alleles. Over 15 rarely observed V segments, including chromosome 9 orphons, were excluded from the earlier analysis of some 590 of the donors because counts were too low. A further reported finding was that TCR beta sequences accurately predicted the HLA-A and HLA-B alleles for most subjects in the first cohort. The study listed approximately 160 TCR beta chains as associated with cytomegalovirus. The only immune exposure information available for the cohort was CMV serostatus. In a later analysis, HLA-associated TCR beta chains showed more clonal expansion and lower generation probabilities than non-associated chains that were equally common. In this cohort, only TCR beta chains were sequenced, and detectable features were limited by the absence of alpha or paired-chain data. An earlier analysis of approximately 570 of the donors showed that most TCR beta V segments appeared in productive rearrangements either about 87% or about 30% of the time, which broadly matched IMGT annotations. The 87-base-pair reads could not distinguish some IMGT-functional V segments, including TRBV6-2 and TRBV6-3, so those segments were excluded. The authors suggested that the approach could potentially be generalized to other disease states and immunological phenotypes. According to a later analysis, most CMV-associated TCR beta chains appeared to be HLA-restricted, and the HLA associations seemed to be driven largely by CMV exposure. Sequencing depth was assumed to be roughly uniform across donors in the presence/absence analyses, though that assumption may not hold. A later genetic analysis reported fewer N-insertions in productive TCRs among donors in an Asian-associated ancestry cluster than the roughly 670-donor mean. The classifier was reported to diagnose cytomegalovirus status with high specificity and sensitivity in both the original and validation cohorts.

The count of this clone is one. What antigen it recognizes has not been identified. No much larger clone is present one base from it, and per-base qualities are unavailable. The cohort was made up of 650 to 700 healthy bone marrow donors. Cohort members were all nominally healthy when sampled, although unrecorded immune exposures were likely present. The donor was CMV seronegative and was included in the group of several hundred seronegative cohort members. A peripheral blood sample was provided by each donor, and peripheral blood mononuclear cells were used for TCR beta sequencing. Genomic DNA extraction from the blood cell samples was performed with the Qiagen DNeasy Blood Extraction Kit. Library preparation was by the immunoSEQ multiplex PCR assay. The multiplex PCR relied on a mix of 60 forward primers for TCR Vbeta segments and 13 reverse primers for TCR Jbeta segments. The CDR3 region of rearranged TCR beta genes was amplified from genomic DNA with a multiplex PCR assay. The amplified TCR beta libraries were sequenced on the Illumina HiSeq System as 87-base-pair reads. The paper's data handling went like this. A later analysis tallied 75 million to 95 million unique TCR beta chains across the 666 repertoires, and approximately 12 million of those chains were shared by two or more donors. To remove PCR and sequencing errors, raw reads were error-corrected and collapsed into unique sequences using a nearest-neighbor algorithm that merged closely related sequences. To assign V, D and J gene segments, CDR3 sequences were aligned to IMGT reference sequences. For a sequence to be retained, at least a six-nucleotide match to both a V gene segment and a J gene segment was required. A rearrangement counted as productive if the CDR3 had no stop codons and remained in frame with V and J, and every other rearrangement counted as non-productive. Following IMGT convention, CDR3 was defined as the stretch from the second conserved V-encoded cysteine to the conserved J-encoded phenylalanine. In an earlier analysis of 587 of the donors, sequences lacking an unambiguous match to a single V gene segment were excluded. An earlier analysis of 587 of the donors called V segments functional above 56.7% productive rearrangements and segregating when the between-donor standard deviation exceeded 5%. A statistical classification framework was built for diagnosing cytomegalovirus status from the catalog of TCR beta chain sequences. In a later analysis, TCR nucleotide sequences were compared against IMGT/GENE-DB human TR gene sequences so that V and J genes could be assigned. In a later analysis, CDR3 sequences and most-parsimonious VDJ recombination scenarios were assigned using the TCRdist pipeline. In a later analysis, each TCR beta chain was defined by its CDR3 amino acid sequence together with its V-gene family, and reads lacking a unique V-gene family were excluded. In a later analysis, 450 to 600 highly shared, low-generation-probability nucleotide sequences were removed to address suspected cross-contamination and a sequencing artifact. In a later analysis, a clonal expansion index for each public chain was calculated from normalized within-repertoire ranks of inferred template counts. In a later analysis, generation probabilities were computed with a VDJ recombination model fitted to out-of-frame rearrangements, and the resulting probabilities were checked against IGoR. Hypergeometric tests were used in a later analysis to score TCR-TCR, TCR-HLA and TCR-CMV co-occurrence, with a repertoire-size bias correction applied to the TCR pairs. A later analysis estimated false discovery rates by permuting HLA or CMV assignments 20 times. A later analysis grouped co-occurring TCRs with DBSCAN, adding TCRdist sequence similarity when clustering within HLA-allele-positive subsets. Repertoires with fewer than 30,000 or more than 120,000 public chains were left out of co-occurrence clustering, as were five repertoires with anomalous nucleotide sharing. Imported from immuneACCESS, the table was reduced by TCRdb to in-frame sequences with V and J called. These copies leave out some clones; in studies compared against another copy, an unresolved V gene accounts for under half, and the cause of the remainder is not known. The D gene and trimming were derived from the DNA, and the V and J assignments and clone size from that table. Recorded for this sample are about 150,000 clones; approximately 74% of them occurred a single time. The biggest ten clones account for about 3% of the sample.

Based on the germline V gene, the CDR1 and CDR2 sequences are SGHRS and YFSETQ. At the junction V is shortened by 0 bases and J by 5 bases, with 9 bases in between. The CDR3 runs 14 residues from the cysteine to the phenylalanine. Only the CDR3 DNA is retained, 42 bases long and in frame from the first base. The V and J segments used are TRBV5-1 and TRBJ2-4, and possibly TRBD1, on 5 matching bases. The sequence was obtained from a man aged 18 to 30 in good health and CMV-seronegative. Sequenced input: PBMCs. The sequence in DNA is TGCGCCAGCAGCTTGGTCGGCAGGGAAAACATTCAGTACTTC. Its amino acids are CASSLVGRENIQYF.